Following are 22 T cell receptor beta chains from one sample sequenced in a study of blood T cell repertoires in COVID-19. The data were produced by immunoSEQ multiplex PCR, yet TCRdb's version contains in-frame clones alone and is incomplete. The repertoire includes about 340,000 clones, roughly 90% of them detected once, and 7.3% sits in the top ten. The sequencing sample was made of peripheral blood. The receptors were sampled from a woman aged 70-85 years with COVID-19, enrolled during active disease.

This rearrangement joins TRBV28 to TRBJ1-6, with D possibly TRBD1 on 5 matching bases. Germline V lookup: CDR1 MDHEN, CDR2 SYDVKM. The CDR3 extends over 14 amino acids. V lost 5 bases to trimming and J lost 8 bases, with 13 bases between them. For the CDR3, the DNA is TGTGCCAGCAGTCGGGCCCCGGGGGATTCACCCCTCCACTTT. Amino acid sequence: CASSRAPGDSPLHF.

J is TRBJ2-7 and V is TRBV7-2; D call uncertain. CDR1 is SGHTA and CDR2 is FQGNSA in the germline V gene. This CDR3 contains 15 residues. V was pared by 4 bases and J by 5 bases, with 18 bases between. DNA of the CDR3: TGTGCCAGCAGCTCCCGAACGTTGACAACCCACGAGCAGTACTTC. It is translated as CASSSRTLTTHEQYF.

CDR3 region: CASSPRTSGPPGGQYF. As DNA, the CDR3 is TGTGCCAGCTCACCAAGGACTAGCGGGCCCCCGGGGGGGCAGTATTTT. The genes are TRBV18 and TRBJ2-3, with 11 bases fitting TRBD2. J gave up 11 bases and V 2 bases, and 12 bases lay outside the gene matches. Per germline, CDR1 KGHSH and CDR2 LQKENI. The CDR3 length is 16 residues.

The chain couples TRBV7-2 to TRBJ2-7, with a tentative D call TRBD2 (6 bases). CDR1 SGHTA and CDR2 FQGNSA come from the germline V gene. The CDR3 consists of 15 residues. V gave up 3 bases and J gave up 0 bases, with 12 bases separating them. CDR3 sequence (DNA): TGTGCCAGCAGCTTGGCGGGGACGGGCTCCTACGAGCAGTACTTC. Translating gives CASSLAGTGSYEQYF.

The V gene is TRBV27, the J gene TRBJ1-1; D not certain. The CDR3 is 13 amino acids. Trimming pared 6 bases from V and 0 bases from J, leaving 8 bases between. Germline-derived CDR1 and CDR2 are MNHEY and SMNVEV (reference sequence). CDR3 DNA: TGTGCCAGCAGCCACCAGGTGAACACTGAAGCTTTCTTT. This sequence encodes CASSHQVNTEAFF.

The chain links TRBV2 to TRBJ2-3, with D perhaps TRBD2 (5 bases). CDR3 length: 13 amino acids. Germline lookup yields CDR1 SNHLY and CDR2 FYNNEI. V was clipped by 4 bases and J by 4 bases, with 9 bases between them. CDR3 nucleotide sequence: TGTGCCAGCAGTGTGAGGGTAGCAGATACGCAGTATTTT. Encoded protein: CASSVRVADTQYF.

The chain uses TRBV4-2 and TRBJ2-6; a possible D gene is TRBD1 (5 bases). Germline V gives CDR1 LGHNA, CDR2 YNFKEQ. Trimming stripped 6 bases from V and 0 bases from J, with 12 bases between. This CDR3 contains 16 residues. CDR3 DNA: TGTGCCAGCAGACGAGATGACAGCTCTGGGGCCAACGTCCTGACTTTC. This sequence encodes CASRRDDSSGANVLTF.

This clone was seen only a few times. This sequence joins TRBV4-1 and TRBJ1-3; tentative D call: TRBD1 (6 bases). The CDR3 totals 18 residues. In germline, CDR1 is MGHRA, CDR2 YSYEKL. Between the trimmed V and J ends, which lost 1 base and 0 bases, there was a span of 16 bases. The CDR3 is CASSQAVTGSFSGNTIYF. The CDR3 nucleotides are TGCGCCAGCAGCCAAGCCGTTACAGGGAGTTTCTCTGGAAACACCATATATTTT.

V usage is TRBV7-2 and J usage is TRBJ2-7, with D maybe TRBD1 (6 bases). This CDR3 has 12 amino acids. V was shortened by 6 bases and J by 5 bases, with 11 bases between the two germline ends. Germline V lookup: CDR1 SGHTA, CDR2 FQGNSA. The CDR3: CASRRGGDEQYF. The DNA for the CDR3 is TGTGCCAGCAGGAGAGGGGGAGACGAGCAGTACTTC.

This rearrangement joins TRBV5-1 to TRBJ1-1; D is ambiguous. The length of the CDR3 is 13 residues. Germline lookup yields CDR1 SGHRS and CDR2 YFSETQ. With 3 bases removed from V and 4 bases from J, the gap between germline ends came to 10 bases. CDR3 DNA sequence: TGCGCCAGCAGCTCTAACAGTGCCACTGAAGCTTTCTTT. This translates into CASSSNSATEAFF.

This clone was found a few times. The V gene is TRBV7-2, the J gene TRBJ2-3, with D possibly TRBD2 on 7 matching bases. Germline CDR1 and CDR2: SGHTA and FQGNSA. CDR3 length: 15 residues. V was clipped by 5 bases and J by 0 bases, with 12 bases between them. CDR3 bases: TGTGCCAGCAGCCCCGGGGGGCGAAGCACAGATACGCAGTATTTT. This encodes CASSPGGRSTDTQYF.

The chain carries TRBV7-7 and TRBJ1-5; 8 positions match TRBD1. J lost 0 bases, V lost 6 bases, and 10 bases had no gene match. The length of the CDR3 is 17 residues. Germline CDR1 is SSHAT and CDR2 is FNYEAQ (reference sequence). CDR3 bases: TGTGCCAGCAGTACAACCCCCGGGACAGGTAGCAATCAGCCCCAGCATTTT. Protein sequence: CASSTTPGTGSNQPQHF.

This sequence joins TRBV19 and TRBJ1-2, with 9 bases fitting TRBD1. This CDR3 has 14 amino acids. Germline V gives CDR1 LNHDA, CDR2 SQIVND (reference sequence). Trimming removed 6 bases from V and 3 bases from J; junction bases left unmatched: 5. The CDR3 sequence is CASRWTGEDYGYTF. DNA of the CDR3: TGTGCCAGTAGATGGACAGGGGAGGACTATGGCTACACCTTC.

The chain employs TRBV7-6 and TRBJ2-1, with 13 positions matching TRBD2. CDR1 is SGHVS, CDR2 FNYEAQ, per germline. V dropped 5 bases and J dropped 8; count of bases not matched to a gene: 9. The CDR3 contains 16 residues. The CDR3 here is CASSTQGLAGFDEQFF. CDR3 coding DNA: TGTGCCAGCAGCACCCAGGGACTAGCGGGGTTCGATGAGCAGTTCTTC. The entire variable domain, with the rest obtained from reference TRBV7-6 and TRBJ2-1, is as follows: GAGVSQSPRYKVTKRGQDVALRCDPISGHVSLYWYRQALGQGPEFLTYFNYEAQQDKSGLPNDRFSAERPEGSISTLTIQRTEQRDSAMYRCASSTQGLAGFDEQFFGPGTRLTVL.

The V and J genes are TRBV6-1 and TRBJ2-7; D is perhaps TRBD1 (6 bases). CDR1 and CDR2 from the germline V gene are MNHNS and SASEGT. With 0 bases removed from V and 7 bases from J, the gap between germline ends came to 10 bases. The length of the CDR3 is 13 residues. CDR3 in DNA: TGTGCCAGCAGTGAAGCGGGGGCCGGGGAGCAGTACTTC. Protein product: CASSEAGAGEQYF.

This clone was observed once. The CDR3 sequence is CASSPEVGGAGGYTF. The CDR3 bases are TGTGCCAGCTCACCAGAGGTAGGAGGGGCCGGTGGCTACACCTTC. V usage is TRBV18 and J usage is TRBJ1-2, with D possibly TRBD1 on 5 matching bases. This CDR3 contains 15 residues. Trimming pared 2 bases from V and 7 bases from J, leaving 17 bases between. CDR1 KGHSH and CDR2 LQKENI come from the germline V gene.

V gene TRBV7-8 combines with J gene TRBJ2-3, with 8 positions matching TRBD2. The CDR3 runs 18 residues. Germline V CDR1 and CDR2: SGHVS, FQNEAQ. Trimming took 3 bases from V and 4 from J; bases not matched to a gene: 15. CDR3 in DNA: TGTGCCAGCAGCTTGGTTCGGGGGGGCAGGAGTTTATCAGATACGCAGTATTTT. This sequence encodes CASSLVRGGRSLSDTQYF. The whole variable domain, filled in from reference TRBV7-8 and TRBJ2-3, reads GAGVSQSPRYKVAKRGQDVALRCDPISGHVSLFWYQQALGQGPEFLTYFQNEAQLDKSGLPSDRFFAERPEGSVSTLKIQRTQQEDSAVYLCASSLVRGGRSLSDTQYFGPGTRLTVL.

This rearrangement joins TRBV6-5 to TRBJ2-5; 11 bases agree with TRBD2. The CDR3 has 15 amino acids. J gave up 1 base and V 6 bases, and 4 bases lay outside the gene matches. Germline V lookup: CDR1 MNHEY, CDR2 SVGAGI. The CDR3 loop is CASSQTSGAQETQYF. CDR3 in DNA: TGTGCCAGCAGCCAGACTAGCGGGGCCCAAGAGACCCAGTACTTC.

This rearrangement joins TRBV7-2 to TRBJ1-2, with D uncertain. Looked up from germline, CDR1 is SGHTA and CDR2 is FQGNSA. The V end was cut by 0 bases, the J end by 0 bases, with 5 bases between. The CDR3 loop spans 14 amino acids. The CDR3 nucleotides are TGTGCCAGCAGCTTAGCGGGAGCTAACTATGGCTACACCTTC. Translating it yields CASSLAGANYGYTF.

J is TRBJ2-2 and V is TRBV6-6; 12 positions match TRBD2. This CDR3 has 15 amino acids. V lost 4 bases, J lost 8 bases, and 5 bases stayed unmatched. CDR1 is MNHNY and CDR2 is SVGAGI in the germline V gene (reference sequence). The CDR3 DNA follows: TGTGCCAGCAGTTCTGGACTAGCGGGGAAGGGGGAGCTGTTTTTT. Its protein product is CASSSGLAGKGELFF.

The V and J genes are TRBV27 and TRBJ1-1; TRBD1 aligns across 10 bases. V gave up 5 bases and J gave up 4 bases; unmatched junction bases: 4. The length of the CDR3 is 14 residues. Looked up from germline, CDR1 is MNHEY and CDR2 is SMNVEV (reference sequence). Here the CDR3 reads CASSPGTGVTEAFF. DNA for the CDR3: TGTGCCAGCAGTCCCGGGACAGGGGTCACTGAAGCTTTCTTT.

Regarding this clone: The same CDR3 arises from other DNA sequences in this sample as well. The chain links TRBV19 to TRBJ1-3, with a weak D call TRBD1 (6 bases). The CDR3 covers 15 residues. Trimming stripped 9 bases from V and 1 base from J, with 16 bases between. Germline loops: CDR1 LNHDA, CDR2 SQIVND (reference sequence). The CDR3 DNA reads as TGTGCCAGCCGCCGACAGGCTTTTTCTGGAAACACCATATATTTT. Amino acids: CASRRQAFSGNTIYF.